The 32 T cell receptor beta chains in this list originate from one sample, sequenced in a study of memory CD4+ T cells and cytomegalovirus serostatus (dated by TCRdb to the late 2010s). Library preparation was by the immunoSEQ multiplex PCR assay. TCRdb obtained this table from immuneACCESS and retained in-frame rearrangements with V and J assigned. These tables miss some clones; where compared with another copy, unresolved V genes account for less than half of the shortfall, and the remainder is unexplained. Within this sample are roughly 60,000 clones, with about 81% of them counted one time only. The ten most abundant clones make up around 1% of the sample. A FACSAria II was used to sort memory CD4+ T cells, defined as single viable CD3+CD4+CD8-CD45RO+ cells. What was sequenced was memory CD4+ T cells from blood. The source is an adult in good health and CMV-seronegative.

The genes are TRBV6-6 and TRBJ2-7; D is tentatively TRBD1 or TRBD2 (6 bases each). Germline V gene lookup returns CDR1 MNHNY and CDR2 SVGAGI (reference sequence). With 6 bases removed from V and 0 bases from J, the gap between germline ends came to 15 bases. The CDR3 is 15 amino acids. CDR3 sequence (DNA): TGTGCCAGCAGCGTCGGGGGCCCAAGCTCCTACGAGCAGTACTTC. As protein: CASSVGGPSSYEQYF.

This clone was observed a single time. The gene calls are TRBV7-6 and TRBJ2-1, with D tentatively TRBD1 or TRBD2 (5 bases each). The CDR3 consists of 16 residues. CDR1 SGHVS and CDR2 FNYEAQ come from the germline V gene. V lost 6 bases and J lost 6, with 21 bases in between. CDR3 sequence: CASSLPPGPGANEQFF. CDR3 nucleotide sequence: TGTGCCAGCAGTCTACCCCCCGGACCCGGGGCCAATGAGCAGTTCTTC.

This clone was detected only once. The chain carries TRBV30 and TRBJ1-1; perhaps TRBD1 as D (5 bases). Germline V gives CDR1 GTSNPN, CDR2 SVGIG (reference sequence). Trimming took off 3 bases at V and 1 base at J, with 15 bases between the two ends. The CDR3 is 15 amino acids. The DNA of the CDR3 is TGTGCCTGGAGAGGGGTTGGGGCCCAGAACACTGAAGCTTTCTTT. Amino acid sequence: CAWRGVGAQNTEAFF.

CDR3 bases: TGTGCCAGCAGCCGCTCCGGGACTGCTGAAGCTTTCTTT. It specifies CASSRSGTAEAFF. V gene TRBV11-2 combines with J gene TRBJ1-1; D perhaps matches TRBD1 (5 bases). Per the germline V gene, CDR1 is SGHAT and CDR2 is FQNNGV. The CDR3 consists of 13 residues. The V and J ends lost 5 bases and 6 bases respectively, with 13 bases between them.

The rearrangement uses TRBV5-1 and TRBJ2-7; 8 bases agree with TRBD2. Germline lookup yields CDR1 SGHRS and CDR2 YFSETQ. The CDR3 has 15 amino acids. J lost 5 bases, V lost 0 bases, and 7 bases had no gene match. The CDR3 DNA reads as TGCGCCAGCAGCTTGGGTAATAGCGGGACCCACGAGCAGTACTTC. Translated, it gives CASSLGNSGTHEQYF.

The rearrangement links TRBV7-8 to TRBJ2-1; TRBD2 matches at 9 bases. Germline-derived CDR1 and CDR2 are SGHVS and FQNEAQ. After removal of 0 bases from V and 2 bases from J, the junction contained 5 bases not matched to a gene. This CDR3 spans 17 amino acids. CDR3 DNA sequence: TGTGCCAGCAGCTTAGCGAAGGCGGGAGGGGCCTACAATGAGCAGTTCTTC. This sequence encodes CASSLAKAGGAYNEQFF.

The gene calls are TRBV15 and TRBJ2-3; 7 bases map to TRBD1. CDR1 and CDR2 (germline): LNHNV, YYDKDF (reference sequence). CDR3 length: 17 residues. J gave up 2 bases and V 0 bases, and 8 bases lay outside the gene matches. Here the CDR3 reads CATSREPQQGPTDTQYF. DNA of the CDR3: TGTGCCACCAGCAGAGAACCCCAACAGGGGCCCACAGATACGCAGTATTTT.

This clone has only one observation. The chain combines TRBV19 with TRBJ2-4; TRBD1 aligns across 12 bases. J gave up 6 bases and V 5 bases, and 2 bases lay outside the gene matches. The length of the CDR3 is 14 residues. Germline CDR1 LNHDA, CDR2 SQIVND (reference sequence). The CDR3 coding sequence is TGTGCCAGTAGTGGGGACAGGGGGCTAAACATTCAGTACTTC. It is translated as CASSGDRGLNIQYF.

For the CDR3, the DNA is TGTGCCTGGAGTGGCTCAAACGCCGCGGGAGGGCCCTGGAAGCAGTACTTC. Amino acids: CAWSGSNAAGGPWKQYF. This chain connects TRBV30 to TRBJ2-7; 9 bases are a match to TRBD2. Looked up from germline, CDR1 is GTSNPN and CDR2 is SVGIG (reference sequence). Trimming at V came to 1 base and at J to 8 bases, leaving 18 bases not matched to a gene. CDR3 length equals 17 residues.

V and J are TRBV2 and TRBJ1-2, with D maybe TRBD1 (5 bases). The CDR3 has 13 residues. CDR1 and CDR2 (germline): SNHLY, FYNNEI. Trimming shortened V by 3 bases and J by 9 bases, and 14 bases separated the two germline ends. The CDR3 region has the DNA TGTGCCAGCAGTGAGACGGGGACTATGAGCTACACCTTC. It encodes CASSETGTMSYTF.

The rearrangement links TRBV5-1 to TRBJ2-3; D unclear. CDR3 size: 14 residues. Germline V gene lookup returns CDR1 SGHRS and CDR2 YFSETQ. V lost 4 bases to trimming and J lost 4 bases, with 13 bases between them. CDR3 loop: CASSTQVGADTQYF. CDR3 DNA: TGCGCCAGCAGCACGCAGGTTGGGGCAGATACGCAGTATTTT.

The chain is built from TRBV7-2 and TRBJ1-5; D is possibly TRBD1 (6 bases). This CDR3 is built from 15 residues. Germline lookup yields CDR1 SGHTA and CDR2 FQGNSA. The ends were cut back, 5 bases at V and 2 bases at J, with 13 bases in the middle. The CDR3 DNA sequence: TGTGCCAGCAGCCGAGGCGGGGGCGGCAATCAGCCCCAGCATTTT. Amino acid sequence: CASSRGGGGNQPQHF.

This clone was detected a few times. This sequence joins TRBV6-5 and TRBJ2-7; 9 bases fit TRBD1. The V segment lost 1 base and the J segment 5 bases; nucleotides outside the gene matches: 6. Germline assignment: CDR1 MNHEY and CDR2 SVGAGI. This CDR3 is built from 15 residues. Here the CDR3 DNA reads TGTGCCAGCAGTTACTTATGGGGACAGGGTCACGAGCAGTACTTC. This encodes CASSYLWGQGHEQYF.

The rearrangement links TRBV9 to TRBJ1-1; 7 nucleotides agree with TRBD1. The CDR3 length is 13 residues. With 3 bases clipped from V and 1 base from J, the junction kept 0 bases outside the gene matches. Germline assignment: CDR1 SGDLS and CDR2 YYNGEE. The CDR3, as DNA: TGTGCCAGCAGCGGACAGGGGAACACTGAAGCTTTCTTT. Its protein product is CASSGQGNTEAFF.

The rearrangement joins TRBV7-6 to TRBJ1-2; D perhaps matches TRBD1 (5 bases). Germline CDR1 reads SGHVS; CDR2 reads FNYEAQ. CDR3 length equals 19 residues. The V end was cut by 1 base, the J end by 1 base, with 22 bases between. CDR3 region: CASSLGRKDTAKNNYGYTF. The CDR3 DNA is TGTGCCAGCAGCTTAGGTCGCAAGGACACCGCGAAAAATAACTATGGCTACACCTTC.

The chain combines TRBV6-5 with TRBJ2-7; D is unclear. Germline lookup yields CDR1 MNHEY and CDR2 SVGAGI. The V end lost 3 bases, the J end lost 5 bases, and 14 bases lay between the germline ends. The CDR3 consists of 14 residues. The CDR3 DNA sequence: TGTGCCAGCAGTTATGGGCAGGTTGGGGACGAGCAGTACTTC. Its translation is CASSYGQVGDEQYF.

The V call is TRBV7-9, the J call TRBJ2-5, with 7 bases aligning to TRBD2. The last part of the DNA fits TRBJ2-7 better; the J call may be wrong. The CDR3 loop spans 15 amino acids. Per germline, CDR1 SEHNR and CDR2 FQNEAQ (reference sequence). The CDR3 reads CASSPPFREGYEQYF. The CDR3, as DNA: TGTGCCAGCAGCCCACCCTTCAGGGAGGGCTACGAGCAGTACTTC.

The chain is built from TRBV28 and TRBJ1-5; D remains ambiguous. CDR1 is MDHEN, CDR2 SYDVKM, per germline. Trimming removed 3 bases from V and 2 bases from J, with 20 bases in between. The CDR3 length is 18 residues. CDR3 in amino acids: CASSLSQSRGRGNQPQHF. The CDR3 coding sequence is TGTGCCAGCAGTTTGAGTCAATCGAGAGGGCGAGGCAATCAGCCCCAGCATTTT.

This chain links TRBV6-5 with TRBJ1-2; D not resolved. The germline CDR1 and CDR2 sequences are MNHEY and SVGAGI. The CDR3 is 13 amino acids. V was clipped by 3 bases and J by 2 bases, with 7 bases between them. This CDR3 reads CASSYGWNYGYTF. The DNA of the CDR3 is TGTGCCAGCAGTTATGGATGGAACTATGGCTACACCTTC.

The V and J genes are TRBV19 and TRBJ2-5; 10 bases are a match to TRBD2. V was pared by 7 bases and J by 2 bases, with 4 bases of the junction left unmatched. The length of the CDR3 is 14 residues. CDR1 is LNHDA, CDR2 SQIVND, per germline (reference sequence). The CDR3: CASKGLAPQETQYF. The CDR3 DNA follows: TGTGCCAGTAAGGGACTAGCGCCTCAAGAGACCCAGTACTTC.

The chain recombines TRBV7-3 with TRBJ2-5; 12 positions match TRBD2. The CDR3 extends over 15 amino acids. Trimming cost V 5 bases and J 13 bases; bases outside gene matches: 14. CDR1 is SGHTA and CDR2 is FQGTGA in the germline V gene. The CDR3 spells CASSLGGTSGSPPYF. The CDR3 DNA sequence: TGTGCCAGCAGCCTGGGCGGGACTAGCGGGTCCCCTCCGTACTTC.

This clone showed up just once. The sample carries other DNA sequences with the same CDR3. The chain has TRBV5-1 and TRBJ2-5; D tentatively fits TRBD1 or TRBD2 (5 bases each). The germline gives CDR1 SGHRS, CDR2 YFSETQ. The germline V and J ends were trimmed by 0 bases and 2 bases, with 8 bases remaining between them. The CDR3 is 14 amino acids. The CDR3, as DNA: TGCGCCAGCAGCTTGGGGGGCGGGCAAGAGACCCAGTACTTC. This encodes CASSLGGGQETQYF.

The chain uses TRBV5-8 and TRBJ2-3, with TRBD2 matching over 8 bases. CDR3 length: 15 residues. CDR1 is SGHTS and CDR2 is YDEGEE in the germline V gene. V gave up 1 base and J gave up 4 bases; unmatched junction bases: 5. This CDR3 reads CASSLLAGRADTQYF. The CDR3 DNA reads TGTGCCAGCAGCTTGTTAGCGGGAAGGGCAGATACGCAGTATTTT.

This chain links TRBV27 with TRBJ2-3; 10 bases line up with TRBD1. The CDR3 totals 16 residues. Trimming took 6 bases from V and 1 from J; bases not matched to a gene: 7. Germline-derived CDR1 and CDR2 are MNHEY and SMNVEV (reference sequence). In DNA form, the CDR3 reads TGTGCCAGCAGCCGGGGACAGGGGACTCGCACAGATACGCAGTATTTT. Residues: CASSRGQGTRTDTQYF.

The chain recombines TRBV4-3 with TRBJ1-5; maybe TRBD1 (5 bases). The V gene's germline CDR1 is LGHNA and CDR2 YSLEER. The CDR3 sequence is 17 residues long. Trimming removed 0 bases from V and 13 bases from J, with 25 bases in between. The CDR3 region has the DNA TGCGCCAGCAGCCAAGAAATTACGGGACGGGGGAGTCTGCGGCAGCATTTT. This gives the protein CASSQEITGRGSLRQHF.

The V gene is TRBV19, the J gene TRBJ1-1; 7 positions agree with TRBD1. Germline V gene sequence: CDR1 LNHDA, CDR2 SQIVND (reference sequence). The CDR3 runs to 15 residues. Trimming removed 3 bases from V and 4 bases from J; junction bases left unmatched: 8. CDR3 nucleotides: TGTGCCAGTAGTATCGGGGCAGGGGGAGGCACTGAAGCTTTCTTT. Protein: CASSIGAGGGTEAFF. The variable domain in full, completed from reference TRBV19 and TRBJ1-1, reads DGGITQSPKYLFRKEGQNVTLSCEQNLNHDAMYWYRQDPGQGLRLIYYSQIVNDFQKGDIAEGYSVSREKKESFPLTVTSAQKNPTAFYLCASSIGAGGGTEAFFGQGTRLTVV.

The rearrangement uses TRBV19 and TRBJ2-6; D gene uncertain. Germline CDR1 and CDR2: LNHDA and SQIVND (reference sequence). Trimming took off 7 bases at V and 0 bases at J, with 10 bases between the two ends. CDR3 size: 15 residues. DNA for the CDR3: TGTGCCAGTACCCCCGTGGGCTCTGGGGCCAACGTCCTGACTTTC. Its protein is CASTPVGSGANVLTF.

This clone has only a few counts. This rearrangement joins TRBV12-5 to TRBJ2-1, with D possibly TRBD2 on 6 matching bases. The CDR3 length is 14 residues. The ends were cut back, 1 base at V and 6 bases at J, with 10 bases in the middle. Germline assignment: CDR1 LGHNT and CDR2 FRNRAP. CDR3 DNA: TGTGCTAGTGGTTTGGGAGACGGGGGCAATGAGCAGTTCTTC. This translates into CASGLGDGGNEQFF.

The V call is TRBV7-2, the J call TRBJ2-2; 8 nucleotides match TRBD1. V trimming: 4 bases; J trimming: 0 bases; junction bases outside the gene matches: 7. This CDR3 has 17 residues. Germline V gene lookup returns CDR1 SGHTA and CDR2 FQGNSA. In DNA form, the CDR3 reads TGTGCCAGCAGCTACCCTCGGGACAGGCCGAACACCGGGGAGCTGTTTTTT. It specifies CASSYPRDRPNTGELFF.

V and J are TRBV15 and TRBJ2-1; TRBD2 agrees at 14 bases. V trimming: 3 bases; J trimming: 6 bases; junction bases outside the gene matches: 10. Germline V gene sequence: CDR1 LNHNV, CDR2 YYDKDF (reference sequence). The CDR3 has 18 amino acids. CDR3 sequence: CATSRTSGTSGSSNEQFF. The DNA for the CDR3 is TGTGCCACCAGCAGGACCTCGGGGACTAGCGGGAGTAGCAATGAGCAGTTCTTC. Together with reference TRBV15 and TRBJ2-1, the CDR3 gives the full variable domain: DAMVIQNPRYQVTQFGKPVTLSCSQTLNHNVMYWYQQKSSQAPKLLFHYYDKDFNNEADTPDNFQSRRPNTSFCFLDIRSPGLGDTAMYLCATSRTSGTSGSSNEQFFGPGTRLTVL.

The chain couples TRBV14 to TRBJ1-2; D unclear. The CDR3 sequence is 16 residues long. V lost 0 bases and J 4 bases, leaving 15 bases between the germline ends. Germline CDR1 reads SGHDN; CDR2 reads FVKESK. For the CDR3, the DNA is TGTGCCAGCAGCCAAGATCTAGGGAACTCGATCTATGGCTACACCTTC. Translation gives CASSQDLGNSIYGYTF.

This chain connects TRBV6-5 to TRBJ2-5; D is possibly TRBD2 (5 bases). TRBJ2-7 explains the end of the DNA better; the J call may be wrong. Germline assignment: CDR1 MNHEY and CDR2 SVGAGI. This CDR3 spans 14 amino acids. CDR3 coding DNA: TGTGCCAGCAGGTCGGAGGACGGCACCTACGAGCAGTACTTC. Amino acids: CASRSEDGTYEQYF.